These T cell receptor beta chains were read from a single sample in a study of PD-1 blockade in classical Hodgkin lymphoma. Profiling relied on immunoSEQ multiplex PCR, and the TCRdb table lists in-frame clones only, not all of them. The sample records about 52,000 clones, approximately 86% being singletons. Sequencing used peripheral blood mononuclear cells (PBMCs), obtained before the fourth cycle of nivolumab. These receptors were obtained from a human donor with classical Hodgkin lymphoma. The CDR3 runs from the conserved cysteine through the conserved F or W. The D gene is left open where the match is weak. Size tells how often a clone was seen (once, few, many) or the class of an expanded clone, and some rows leave it out.

V,length,J,size,D,DNA,CDR3
TRBV19,16,TRBJ1-5,.,TRBD1,TGTGCCAGTAGTTCTAGGGACAGGGAGGGAGGTTTGGCCCAGCATTTT,CASSSRDREGGLAQHF
TRBV9,12,TRBJ2-1,.,.,TGTGCCAGCAGCGTATTGTTGGGTGAGCAGTTCTTC,CASSVLLGEQFF
TRBV15,16,TRBJ1-5,.,TRBD1,TGTGCCACCAGCAGAGATTCGGCAGGGGGTGAGCAGCCCCAGCATTTT,CATSRDSAGGEQPQHF
TRBV9,17,TRBJ1-3,.,TRBD1,TGTGCCAGCAGCCGATCCGGGACAGAGGATTCTGGAAACACCATATATTTT,CASSRSGTEDSGNTIYF
TRBV5-6,14,TRBJ2-7,.,.,TGTGCCAGCAGCTTTGGTGCTGGCGACTCCGAGCAGTACTTC,CASSFGAGDSEQYF
TRBV5-1,15,TRBJ2-1,.,TRBD2,TGCGCCAGCAGCCCCGGACTAGCGGACCACAATGAGCAGTTCTTC,CASSPGLADHNEQFF
TRBV9,15,TRBJ2-7,once,.,TGTGCCAGCAGCGTAGCCCCTGTACCCCTCTACGAGCAGTACTTC,CASSVAPVPLYEQYF
TRBV7-2,13,TRBJ1-2,.,.,TGTGCCAGCAGCCACAGGAGAGGGTATGGCTACACCTTC,CASSHRRGYGYTF
TRBV7-5,16,TRBJ2-3,.,.,TGTGTCAGAAGCTTCGGGACTAGCGGGATTCCAGATACGCAGTATTTT,CVRSFGTSGIPDTQYF
TRBV29-1,16,TRBJ2-1,.,TRBD2,TGCAGCGCCGAAAGCCCACTAGCGGGAGTGACCGATGAGCAGTTCTTC,CSAESPLAGVTDEQFF
TRBV11-3,13,TRBJ2-1,.,.,TGTGCCAGCAGCTCTACCTCGGTGGATGAGCAGTTCTTC,CASSSTSVDEQFF
TRBV7-9,17,TRBJ2-6,once,.,TGTGCCAGCAGCCTCGGACAGACGATCTCTGGGGCCAACGTCCTGACTTTC,CASSLGQTISGANVLTF
TRBV9,15,TRBJ2-3,.,.,TGTGCCAGCAGCGTAGCTGCGGGGACCACAGATACGCAGTATTTT,CASSVAAGTTDTQYF
TRBV5-1,14,TRBJ1-2,.,.,TGCGCCAGCACCCGGGGCGCGTCTAACTATGGCTACACCTTC,CASTRGASNYGYTF
TRBV28,14,TRBJ2-3,.,.,TGTGCCAGCAGTTTGGATCGGCGGCGGACTCTGGCGTATTTT,CASSLDRRRTLAYF
TRBV5-4,16,TRBJ1-2,.,.,TGTGCCAGCAGCTTTGAAGGCCGCGGGGAGGGAGAGGGCTACACCTTC,CASSFEGRGEGEGYTF
TRBV10-2,14,TRBJ2-7,.,TRBD2,TGCGCCAGCAGGAAGACTAGCCCAGCCTACGAGCAGTACTTC,CASRKTSPAYEQYF
TRBV5-1,16,TRBJ2-5,.,.,TGCGCCAGCAGCGCTTACCACATACCGGCTGGAGAGACCCAGTACTTC,CASSAYHIPAGETQYF
TRBV7-2,14,TRBJ1-1,.,.,TGTGCCAGCAGATGGGGGGCAGCGAACACTGAAGCTTTCTTT,CASRWGAANTEAFF
TRBV5-4,15,TRBJ2-3,.,.,TGTGCCAGCAGCCCTGTCACCGGGCCCGGAGATACGCAGTATTTT,CASSPVTGPGDTQYF
TRBV9,15,TRBJ2-1,.,.,TGTGCCAGCAGTGACAGTCCCGAAGGTTACAATGAGCAGTTCTTC,CASSDSPEGYNEQFF
TRBV9,16,TRBJ1-2,.,TRBD1,TGTGCCAGCAGCCCAGCCCCCGGACAGGGCGACTATGGCTACACCTTC,CASSPAPGQGDYGYTF
TRBV19,14,TRBJ2-1,.,TRBD2,TGTGCCAGTATAGGGCTAGCGGGTGGTAATGAGCAGTTCTTC,CASIGLAGGNEQFF
TRBV15,15,TRBJ1-5,.,.,TGTGCCACCAGCACTGACAGTTCTGGGGGTCAGCCCCAGCATTTT,CATSTDSSGGQPQHF
TRBV19,11,TRBJ1-2,.,.,TGTGCCAGTACGGGGGCGGGAGGCTACACCTTC,CASTGAGGYTF
TRBV6-1,12,TRBJ2-7,.,.,TGTGCCAGCAGTGAGATGCGACACGAGCAGTACTTC,CASSEMRHEQYF
TRBV28,16,TRBJ1-2,.,.,TGTGCCAGCAGTTTAATTCAGGGACCCACGGCCTATGGCTACACCTTC,CASSLIQGPTAYGYTF
TRBV7-9,12,TRBJ2-1,.,.,TGTGCCAGCAGCTCAGATCCGAATGAGCAGTTCTTC,CASSSDPNEQFF
TRBV10-3,13,TRBJ2-1,.,.,TGTGCCACCACCGCCTCAGGGTGGAATGAGCAGTTCTTC,CATTASGWNEQFF
TRBV11-2,13,TRBJ2-3,.,TRBD2,TGTGCCAGCCTGGCTAGCGGGGTGGATACGCAGTATTTT,CASLASGVDTQYF
TRBV7-9,15,TRBJ2-5,.,TRBD2,TGTGCCAGCAGCATACGAGCGGGAGGGGGGGAGACCCAGTACTTC,CASSIRAGGGETQYF
TRBV6-1,12,TRBJ1-1,few,.,TGTGCCAGCAATGAAGGGGGCACTGAAGCTTTCTTT,CASNEGGTEAFF
TRBV7-8,14,TRBJ2-5,.,TRBD1,TGTGCCAGCAGAGGGAGGACAGGGAGAGAGACCCAGTACTTC,CASRGRTGRETQYF
TRBV7-8,15,TRBJ1-5,.,.,TGTGCCAGCAGCCGACGCCCTCCGGAAGATCAGCCCCAGCATTTT,CASSRRPPEDQPQHF
TRBV7-3,17,TRBJ2-2,.,TRBD1,TGTGCCAGCAGCGCCACGGGACAGGCCATAAACACCGGGGAGCTGTTTTTT,CASSATGQAINTGELFF
TRBV7-6,17,TRBJ2-7,.,TRBD2,TGTGCCAGCAGCTTAGGTGGGACTAGCGGGAGGGCATTCGAGCAGTACTTC,CASSLGGTSGRAFEQYF
TRBV7-8,15,TRBJ1-5,.,.,TGTGCCAGCAGCTTAGGGGCACCGGGGCGTCAGCCCCAGCATTTT,CASSLGAPGRQPQHF
TRBV28,16,TRBJ2-5,few,TRBD1,TGTGCCAGCAGTTTGACCCGCCGACAGGGGGGAGAGACCCAGTACTTC,CASSLTRRQGGETQYF
TRBV28,15,TRBJ1-5,.,.,TGTGCCAGCATCCCAGGAAGGGGGGCATATCAGCCCCAGCATTTT,CASIPGRGAYQPQHF
TRBV18,15,TRBJ1-1,.,.,TGTGCCAGCTCACCAGCCAGGGTGGAGAACACTGAAGCTTTCTTT,CASSPARVENTEAFF
TRBV9,14,TRBJ1-5,few,.,TGTGCCAGCAGCGTAGGGGGGAACAATCAGCCCCAGCATTTT,CASSVGGNNQPQHF
TRBV18,18,TRBJ1-3,few,.,TGTGCCAGCTCACCAGTGGCAGGGGCCGGTGGAGCTGGAAACACCATATATTTT,CASSPVAGAGGAGNTIYF
TRBV28,12,TRBJ1-4,.,.,TGTGCCAGCAGCAGGGAGTATGAAAAACTGTTTTTT,CASSREYEKLFF
TRBV2,14,TRBJ2-3,.,.,TGTGCCAGCAATAGGGCAGAGTCCACAGATACGCAGTATTTT,CASNRAESTDTQYF
TRBV9,17,TRBJ2-3,.,TRBD1,TGTGCCAGCAGCGTCCCGGAGCAGGGGGAAGACACAGATACGCAGTATTTT,CASSVPEQGEDTDTQYF
TRBV4-2,17,TRBJ2-1,.,TRBD1,TGTGCCAGCAGCCTAGAGGGTCGGACAGGGGCTAGAAATGAGCAGTTCTTC,CASSLEGRTGARNEQFF
TRBV19,16,TRBJ2-7,few,TRBD2,TGTGCCAGTAGTACCGTAGCGGGAGGGCCCTTCTACGAGCAGTACTTC,CASSTVAGGPFYEQYF
TRBV19,18,TRBJ1-5,.,TRBD1,TGTGCCAGTAGTATAACTGAGAGGCACAGGGGTCTTTCTCAGCCCCAGCATTTT,CASSITERHRGLSQPQHF
TRBV5-1,14,TRBJ2-1,.,.,TGCGCCAGCAGCTTGGGGGCAGGGAATGATGAGCAGTTCTTC,CASSLGAGNDEQFF
TRBV9,16,TRBJ1-6,.,.,TGTGCCAGCAGCGTCAAGGGAGGGATCCGGGATTCACCCCTCCACTTT,CASSVKGGIRDSPLHF
TRBV9,16,TRBJ2-2,.,TRBD1,TGTGCCAGCAGCGTAGTCCTGGGACAGGGGGCAGTGGAGCTGTTTTTT,CASSVVLGQGAVELFF
TRBV4-1,15,TRBJ1-1,.,TRBD1,TGCGCCAGCAGCCAAGAAGGGACAGTGAACACTGAAGCTTTCTTT,CASSQEGTVNTEAFF
TRBV7-3,14,TRBJ2-3,.,.,TGTGCCAGCAGCCCCGCTGGGGGCCCAGATACGCAGTATTTT,CASSPAGGPDTQYF
TRBV7-9,14,TRBJ1-3,.,.,TGTGCCAGCAGCCTGGACGGCTCTGGAAACACCATATATTTT,CASSLDGSGNTIYF
TRBV21-1,18,TRBJ2-7,.,.,TGTGCCAGCAGCAATTTAAACCCCCGGGACAGGTCGGACTACGAGCAGTACTTC,CASSNLNPRDRSDYEQYF
TRBV28,18,TRBJ2-2,.,TRBD1,TGTGCCAGCGGTTTTTGGACAGGACCTTTCGCGAACACCGGGGAGCTGTTTTTT,CASGFWTGPFANTGELFF
TRBV18,15,TRBJ1-6,.,TRBD1,TGTGCCAGCTCACCTCGGACAGGGGGTAATTCACCCCTCCACTTT,CASSPRTGGNSPLHF
TRBV11-2,15,TRBJ2-3,.,TRBD2,TGTGCCAGCAGCAACGGACTAGCGGGCACAGATACGCAGTATTTT,CASSNGLAGTDTQYF
TRBV5-4,13,TRBJ1-4,.,.,TGTGCCAGCAGCCTGGGGTCGGATGAAAAACTGTTTTTT,CASSLGSDEKLFF
TRBV18,15,TRBJ2-3,.,TRBD2,TGTGCCAGCTCACTCCTGGGAGGGGGCACAGATACGCAGTATTTT,CASSLLGGGTDTQYF